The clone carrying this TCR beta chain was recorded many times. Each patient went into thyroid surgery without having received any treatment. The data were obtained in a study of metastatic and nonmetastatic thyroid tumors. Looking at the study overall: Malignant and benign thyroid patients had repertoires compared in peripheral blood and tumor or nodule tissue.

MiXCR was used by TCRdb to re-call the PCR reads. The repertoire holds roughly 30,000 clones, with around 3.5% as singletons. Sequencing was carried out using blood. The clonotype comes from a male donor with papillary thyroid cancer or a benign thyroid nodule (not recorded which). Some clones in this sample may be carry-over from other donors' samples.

The CDR3 here is CASSVGTGPSEQYF. The CDR3 DNA sequence: TGTGCCAGTAGTGTCGGGACAGGGCCCTCCGAGCAGTACTTC. V gene TRBV19 combines with J gene TRBJ2-7; 9 bases are shared with TRBD1. The trim removed 5 bases at V and 6 bases at J, leaving 8 bases unmatched. CDR3 length: 14 residues. The germline gives CDR1 LNHDA, CDR2 SQIVND (reference sequence).